This T cell receptor beta chain was recovered during a study of blood T cells in healthy people across ages. With a J-beta primer mix and a sample-barcoded 5' primer, a second PCR ran roughly 6 to 11 cycles. TCRdb redid the calling of the 5' RACE reads with MiXCR, one entry per CDR3 protein. The top ten hold roughly 10% of the sample, which has approximately 490,000 distinct CDR3 sequences, 24% seen once. After removal of 5 bases from V and 8 bases from J, the junction contained 3 bases not matched to a gene. The germline V gene has CDR1 MNHEY and CDR2 SVGEGT. There are 14 residues in the CDR3. Study-level results: Roughly linearly, TCR beta diversity per million T cells fell as age increased.

This clonotype was observed a handful of times. The antigen remains unidentified. These sequences were also reported in another study, on T cells of mothers and their children. This second study notes: With the M1S primer of the second PCR, sample barcodes and 2-4 random nucleotides were added. Maternal samples each gave over 9 million TCR beta CDR3 reads, and child samples about 3 million each. In both related and unrelated pairs, TCR recombination output is shaped similarly by thymic selection.

This clonotype was sampled from a boy under 18 in good health. The chain employs TRBV6-2 or TRBV6-3 and TRBJ2-1, with 13 bases that match TRBD2. Sample: blood. CDR3 in DNA: TGTGCCAGCAGTAGGGGACTAGCGGGATATGAGCAGTTCTTC. Protein sequence: CASSRGLAGYEQFF.